This record concerns one TCR beta chain sequence. Original processing notes: Estimates of nucleated cell counts were drawn from the amplification of reference gene primers. Assay used: immunoSEQ multiplex PCR; TCRdb lists only in-frame clones, some missing. D and trimming were read from the DNA, whereas the V and J calls and clone size are those reported in that table. The repertoire consists of roughly 57,000 clones, with around 70% occurring once and the leading ten covering approximately 13%. This entry belongs to a study of blood T cell repertoires in COVID-19. The germline V gene encodes CDR1 KGHDR and CDR2 SFDVKD. The CDR3 extends over 14 amino acids. V was trimmed by 5 bases and J by 6 bases, leaving 13 bases between them.

Sequencing was carried out using peripheral blood. The TCR was taken from a woman between 65 and 79 years old with acute or convalescent COVID-19. This sequence joins TRBV24-1 and TRBJ2-1, with D perhaps matching TRBD1 (5 bases). This CDR3 is CATSGRGRLNEQFF. The CDR3 bases are TGTGCCACCAGTGGAAGGGGTCGGCTCAATGAGCAGTTCTTC.